This TCR beta chain was recorded in a study of OX40 agonist ivuxolimab in advanced cancers. The ends were cut back, 0 bases at V and 8 bases at J, with 17 bases in the middle. The germline CDR1 and CDR2 sequences are MNHNS and SASEGT. This CDR3 is built from 17 residues. TCRdb keeps only in-frame clones here, not all; method: immunoSEQ multiplex PCR. Of tens of thousands of clones in the sample, approximately 86% were seen once. Sequencing used CD4+ or CD8+ T cells sorted from blood, obtained in a trial of the OX40 agonist ivuxolimab. The chain recombines TRBV6-1 with TRBJ1-6, with a weak D call TRBD1 (5 bases). The clonotype comes from an adult with an advanced solid tumor such as melanoma, head and neck, liver or kidney cancer. This chain's CDR3 is CASSEAIRGIKDSPLHF. The CDR3 DNA follows: TGTGCCAGCAGTGAAGCGATAAGGGGTATAAAAGATTCACCCCTCCACTTT.